Each of the 28 T cell receptor beta chains below was sequenced from the same sample in a study of identical twins. TCRdb itself ran the 5' RACE reads through MiXCR, one entry per CDR3 protein. The sample lists 500,000 to 600,000 distinct CDR3 sequences, about 20% seen once, with roughly 0.9% in the top ten. This sample also appeared in a second study, on T cells expressing NK-cell markers.

Sample: CD4+ T cells sorted from blood. The source is a woman under 30 in good health.

V and J are TRBV6-5 and TRBJ1-1, with D tentatively TRBD1 (5 bases). CDR3 length: 14 amino acids. Germline CDR1 is MNHEY and CDR2 is SVGAGI. V was shortened by 2 bases and J by 1 base, with 8 bases between the two germline ends. The CDR3 is CASSYDRSNTEAFF. CDR3 nucleotide sequence: TGTGCCAGCAGTTACGACAGATCGAACACTGAAGCTTTCTTT.

The genes are TRBV6-1 and TRBJ2-6; D remains ambiguous. CDR1 MNHNS and CDR2 SASEGT come from the germline V gene. The CDR3 length is 15 residues. The V end was cut by 8 bases, the J end by 1 base, with 12 bases between. CDR3: CASSLSVSGANVLTF. The DNA of the CDR3 is TGTGCCAGCTCCTTGTCAGTTTCTGGGGCCAACGTCCTGACTTTC.

The chain combines TRBV20-1 with TRBJ2-3; D gene unclear. Germline-derived CDR1 and CDR2 are DFQATT and SNEGSKA (reference sequence). The germline V and J ends were trimmed by 5 bases and 2 bases, with 11 bases remaining between them. The length of the CDR3 is 13 residues. CDR3 DNA: TGCAGTGCTTTGTTTTCTTCCACAGATACGCAGTATTTT. This encodes CSALFSSTDTQYF.

CDR3 residues: CASTPGLPNTGELFF. The CDR3 DNA reads as TGCGCCAGCACGCCGGGACTGCCGAACACCGGGGAGCTGTTTTTT. The chain has TRBV5-1 and TRBJ2-2; a weak D match, TRBD2 (6 bases). Germline V gene data show CDR1 as SGHRS and CDR2 as YFSETQ. CDR3 length equals 15 residues. V lost 6 bases and J lost 0, with 12 bases in between. Filled out from reference TRBV5-1 and TRBJ2-2, the complete variable domain reads KAGVTQTPRYLIKTRGQQVTLSCSPISGHRSVSWYQQTPGQGLQFLFEYFSETQRNKGNFPGRFSGRQFSNSRSEMNVSTLELGDSALYLCASTPGLPNTGELFFGEGSRLTVL.

Only a few counts were recorded for this clonotype. The rearrangement links TRBV10-3 to TRBJ2-7, with TRBD2 identical over 11 bases. This CDR3 has 18 amino acids. The germline CDR1 and CDR2 sequences are ENHRY and SYGVKD. After removal of 5 bases from V and 5 bases from J, the junction contained 17 bases not matched to a gene. Here the CDR3 reads CAISQITLRLAGTHEQYF. The DNA for the CDR3 is TGTGCCATCAGTCAAATCACACTTAGACTAGCGGGAACCCACGAGCAGTACTTC.

V gene TRBV9 combines with J gene TRBJ1-1; D possibly corresponds to TRBD1 (5 bases). Germline assignment: CDR1 SGDLS and CDR2 YYNGEE. The CDR3 extends over 16 amino acids. The V and J ends lost 2 bases and 1 base respectively, with 15 bases between them. CDR3 sequence reads: CASSVFRGRKNTEAFF. The CDR3 DNA is TGTGCCAGCAGCGTTTTCCGGGGCCGAAAGAACACTGAAGCTTTCTTT.

The chain links TRBV18 to TRBJ2-1; D gene uncertain. The CDR3 length is 15 residues. The V gene lost 1 base and the J gene lost 4 bases, with 11 bases spanning the gap. Per germline, CDR1 KGHSH and CDR2 LQKENI. The CDR3 region is CASSPRSWGYNEQFF. Written as DNA, the CDR3 is TGTGCCAGCTCACCACGAAGCTGGGGTTACAATGAGCAGTTCTTC.

V usage is TRBV20-1 and J usage is TRBJ2-1, with D unresolved. Germline-derived CDR1 and CDR2 are DFQATT and SNEGSKA (reference sequence). CDR3 size: 14 residues. V lost 1 base to trimming and J lost 1 base, with 8 bases between them. This chain's CDR3 is CSARVQRSYNEQFF. CDR3 DNA: TGCAGTGCTAGAGTGCAGAGATCCTACAATGAGCAGTTCTTC.

The CDR3, as DNA: TGTGCCAGCAGCCAGGAGCCGGGACTAGCGGGGAGAGGGGATACGCAGTATTTT. It codes for CASSQEPGLAGRGDTQYF. V is TRBV4-2 and J is TRBJ2-3, with 13 bases matching TRBD2. V lost 3 bases to trimming and J lost 6 bases; unmatched junction nucleotides: 12. The germline gives CDR1 LGHNA, CDR2 YNFKEQ. The CDR3 has 18 amino acids.

The sample holds one count of this clonotype. The chain uses TRBV20-1 and TRBJ2-1; D gene ambiguous. In germline, CDR1 is DFQATT, CDR2 SNEGSKA (reference sequence). The CDR3 sequence is 16 residues long. V lost 3 bases and J lost 2, with 17 bases in between. The CDR3 DNA reads TGCAGTGCTAGTAGTGCAGATAAAAAAGCCTACAATGAGCAGTTCTTC. Protein sequence: CSASSADKKAYNEQFF.

This clonotype was seen only a few times. The chain couples TRBV20-1 to TRBJ2-5; D gene unclear. In germline, CDR1 is DFQATT, CDR2 SNEGSKA (reference sequence). V lost 5 bases and J lost 5, with 12 bases in between. CDR3 size: 12 residues. The CDR3 here is CSAFFMGETQYF. DNA of the CDR3: TGCAGTGCTTTTTTCATGGGGGAGACCCAGTACTTC.

This clonotype was recorded many times. This chain links TRBV3-1 with TRBJ1-6; D remains unclear. CDR1 LGHDT and CDR2 YNNKEL come from the germline V gene (reference sequence). V was cut by 5 bases and J by 8 bases, with 10 bases left in between. The CDR3 totals 13 residues. CDR3 in amino acids: CASSTSGDSPLHF. CDR3 bases: TGTGCCAGCAGCACCTCCGGGGATTCACCCCTCCACTTT.

V usage is TRBV6-5 and J usage is TRBJ2-7, with a tentative D call TRBD2 (5 bases). V was shortened by 4 bases and J by 7 bases, with 17 bases between the two germline ends. The CDR3 runs to 14 residues. The V gene's germline CDR1 is MNHEY and CDR2 SVGAGI. CDR3 sequence reads: CASSFSAQGDEQYF. The CDR3 coding sequence is TGTGCCAGCAGTTTTAGCGCCCAAGGCGATGAGCAGTACTTC.

The V call is TRBV27, the J call TRBJ2-1; 9 bases map to TRBD2. CDR3 length: 18 amino acids. V lost 3 bases, J lost 1 base, and 10 bases stayed unmatched. Looked up from germline, CDR1 is MNHEY and CDR2 is SMNVEV (reference sequence). The CDR3: CASSLGSGRFQSYNEQFF. The DNA for the CDR3 is TGTGCCAGCAGTTTGGGTAGCGGGAGATTTCAGTCCTACAATGAGCAGTTCTTC.

The chain joins TRBV6-2 or TRBV6-3 to TRBJ2-7; TRBD2 matches at 10 bases. This CDR3 has 15 amino acids. V lost 6 bases to trimming and J lost 1 base; unmatched junction nucleotides: 6. Per the germline V gene, CDR1 is MNHEY and CDR2 is SVGEGT. CDR3 in amino acids: CASSRRTSGSYEQYF. The CDR3 bases are TGTGCCAGCAGCCGAAGGACTAGCGGATCCTACGAGCAGTACTTC.

This clonotype was seen just once. This chain joins TRBV10-3 and TRBJ2-7; D not certain. Germline V CDR1 and CDR2: ENHRY, SYGVKD. The CDR3 is made up of 16 amino acids. Trimming took 2 bases from V and 0 from J, leaving 14 bases between them. CDR3 sequence reads: CAISEPRNPSSYEQYF. Written as DNA, the CDR3 is TGTGCCATCAGTGAGCCGCGAAACCCGTCCTCCTACGAGCAGTACTTC.

The J gene is TRBJ2-3, the V gene TRBV19, with 10 bases fitting TRBD1. V was clipped by 5 bases and J by 8 bases; unmatched bases: 13. Germline V CDR1 and CDR2: LNHDA, SQIVND (reference sequence). This CDR3 spans 16 amino acids. The CDR3 coding sequence is TGTGCCAGTAGTCGTTACAGGACAGGGGGTATTGGTACGCAGTATTTT. Translation gives CASSRYRTGGIGTQYF.

This clonotype was counted a few times. V gene TRBV10-3 combines with J gene TRBJ1-3; D is uncertain. Germline V gives CDR1 ENHRY, CDR2 SYGVKD. V was clipped by 8 bases and J by 4 bases, with 6 bases between them. The CDR3 has 11 residues. CDR3 DNA sequence: TGTGCCATCGGGGTAGGAAACACCATATATTTT. Protein product: CAIGVGNTIYF.

This clonotype was seen a handful of times. The chain combines TRBV5-1 with TRBJ1-2; 7 bases align to TRBD1. CDR1 and CDR2 (germline): SGHRS, YFSETQ. This CDR3 has 16 amino acids. V trimming: 4 bases; J trimming: 8 bases; junction bases outside the gene matches: 17. The CDR3 region has the DNA TGCGCCAGCAGCCGCTCCCCCCAGGGGGGGGATAGGGGCTACACCTTC. Translating it yields CASSRSPQGGDRGYTF.

This clonotype was seen only a few times. The genes are TRBV11-2 and TRBJ1-4; no definite D call. The germline V gene has CDR1 SGHAT and CDR2 FQNNGV. The ends were cut back, 1 base at V and 0 bases at J, with 15 bases in the middle. The CDR3 is made up of 18 amino acids. The CDR3 is CASSLGYSGQSTNEKLFF. The CDR3 nucleotides read TGTGCCAGCAGCTTAGGATATTCGGGCCAGTCAACTAATGAAAAACTGTTTTTT.

This chain joins TRBV9 and TRBJ2-1; 9 bases fit TRBD2. After removal of 2 bases from V and 2 bases from J, the junction contained 2 bases not matched to a gene. The CDR3 covers 15 residues. From germline, CDR1 is SGDLS and CDR2 YYNGEE. CDR3 loop: CASSVSGRTYNEQFF. The CDR3 nucleotides are TGTGCCAGCAGCGTTAGCGGGAGAACCTACAATGAGCAGTTCTTC.

CDR3 in amino acids: CASSMGLVLSSPLHF. CDR3 nucleotides: TGTGCCAGCAGCATGGGGCTAGTATTATCCTCACCCCTCCACTTT. V gene TRBV6-1 combines with J gene TRBJ1-6, with D maybe TRBD1 (5 bases). The germline V gene has CDR1 MNHNS and CDR2 SASEGT. Deletions cut 6 bases from V and 10 bases from J, with 19 bases between. This CDR3 has 15 amino acids.

The chain combines TRBV27 with TRBJ2-3; D ambiguous. The germline V and J ends were trimmed by 4 bases and 3 bases, with 11 bases remaining between them. CDR3 size: 14 residues. CDR1 and CDR2 from the germline V gene are MNHEY and SMNVEV (reference sequence). In nucleotides, the CDR3 is TGTGCCAGCAGTTATCGTAGGGCGACAGATACGCAGTATTTT. This encodes CASSYRRATDTQYF.

This chain connects TRBV30 to TRBJ2-1; no definite D call. Germline-derived CDR1 and CDR2 are GTSNPN and SVGIG (reference sequence). This CDR3 is 13 amino acids long. Trimming stripped 4 bases from V and 3 bases from J, with 10 bases between. This chain's CDR3 is CAWTLSHYNEQFF. In DNA, the CDR3 is TGTGCCTGGACTCTCTCCCACTACAATGAGCAGTTCTTC.

Only a few counts were recorded for this clonotype. The V gene is TRBV2, the J gene TRBJ1-2; 8 nucleotides agree with TRBD1. V trimming: 8 bases; J trimming: 0 bases; junction bases outside the gene matches: 5. Germline assignment: CDR1 SNHLY and CDR2 FYNNEI. This CDR3 is 14 amino acids long. The CDR3, as DNA: TGTGCCAGCGGGGGACAGGCAGCTAACTATGGCTACACCTTC. The encoded protein is CASGGQAANYGYTF.

This clonotype was picked up many times. DNA of the CDR3: TGCGCCAGCAGCTTGGCAGTAGGCGAGCAGTACTTC. It translates to CASSLAVGEQYF. The chain couples TRBV5-1 to TRBJ2-7; D is unresolved. The V and J ends lost 0 bases and 6 bases respectively, with 7 bases between them. Germline assignment: CDR1 SGHRS and CDR2 YFSETQ. This CDR3 is 12 amino acids long.

The V and J genes are TRBV12-3 or TRBV12-4 and TRBJ1-1; tentatively, D is TRBD1 (5 bases). V was clipped by 1 base and J by 4 bases, with 10 bases between them. The CDR3 is 14 residues long. The CDR3 DNA follows: TGTGCCAGCAGTTTAGTAGGACACATCACTGAAGCTTTCTTT. Encoded protein: CASSLVGHITEAFF.

This clonotype showed up many times. This chain joins TRBV20-1 and TRBJ2-5; 9 bases match TRBD2. V was clipped by 4 bases and J by 3 bases; unmatched bases: 3. This CDR3 comprises 13 residues. Germline lookup yields CDR1 DFQATT and CDR2 SNEGSKA (reference sequence). The chain's CDR3 is CSANSGGKETQYF. CDR3 in DNA: TGCAGTGCTAATAGCGGGGGCAAAGAGACCCAGTACTTC.